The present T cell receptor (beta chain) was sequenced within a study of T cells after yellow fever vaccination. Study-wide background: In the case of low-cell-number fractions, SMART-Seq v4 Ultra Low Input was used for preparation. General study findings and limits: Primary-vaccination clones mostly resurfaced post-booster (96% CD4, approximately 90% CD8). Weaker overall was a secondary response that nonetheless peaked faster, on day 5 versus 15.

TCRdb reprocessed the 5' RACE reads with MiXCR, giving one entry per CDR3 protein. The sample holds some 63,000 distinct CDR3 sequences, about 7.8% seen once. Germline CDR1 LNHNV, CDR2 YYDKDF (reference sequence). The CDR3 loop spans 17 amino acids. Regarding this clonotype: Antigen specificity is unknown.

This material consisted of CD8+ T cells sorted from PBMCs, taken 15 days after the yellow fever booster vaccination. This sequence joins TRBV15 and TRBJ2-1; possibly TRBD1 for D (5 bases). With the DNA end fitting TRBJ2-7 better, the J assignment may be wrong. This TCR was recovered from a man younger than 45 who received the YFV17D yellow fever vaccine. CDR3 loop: CATSRVQGSISYNEQYF. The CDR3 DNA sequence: TGTGCCACCAGCAGAGTCCAGGGTTCGATCTCCTACAATGAGCAGTACTTC.